This T cell receptor beta chain derives from a study of T-cell reconstitution after alpha-beta-depleted transplantation in children. The length of the CDR3 is 17 residues. Germline CDR1 is SGHVS and CDR2 is FQNEAQ. V gave up 8 bases and J gave up 7 bases; unmatched junction bases: 13. Remarks on this clonotype: Its cognate antigen is unknown. This may come from a read error, since a much larger clone is one base off.

Study results and caveats: Most T-cell counts and diversity one year after the transplant came from T cells that were newly produced.

A library of TCRbeta sequences, prepared with unique molecular identifiers, was generated. MiXCR was run by TCRdb on the PCR reads, yielding one entry per CDR3 protein. Of 200,000 or so distinct CDR3 sequences in the sample, 6.3% were seen once. The TCR was taken from a girl under three years old with combined immunodeficiency, due to receive a stem cell transplant. This rearrangement joins TRBV7-8 to TRBJ2-1; 14 positions agree with TRBD2. This specimen consisted of PBMCs, obtained before TCRalphabeta/CD19-depleted stem cell transplant. In nucleotides, the CDR3 is TGTGCCAGCGGCATAACCGGGACTAGCGGGAGTGGGAATGAGCAGTTCTTC. Translated, it gives CASGITGTSGSGNEQFF.